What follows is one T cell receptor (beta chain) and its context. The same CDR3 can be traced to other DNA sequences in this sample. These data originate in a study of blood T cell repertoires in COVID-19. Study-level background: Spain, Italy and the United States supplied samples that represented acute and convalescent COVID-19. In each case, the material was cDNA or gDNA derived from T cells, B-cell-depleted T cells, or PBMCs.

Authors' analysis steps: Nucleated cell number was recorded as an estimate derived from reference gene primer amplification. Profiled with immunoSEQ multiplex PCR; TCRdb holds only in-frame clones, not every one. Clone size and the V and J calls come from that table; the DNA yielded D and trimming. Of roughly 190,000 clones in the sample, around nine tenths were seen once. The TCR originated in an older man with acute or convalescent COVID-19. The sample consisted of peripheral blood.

The CDR3 loop reads CASSLGTVNTEAFF. In DNA, the CDR3 is TGCGCCAGCAGCCTAGGGACAGTGAACACTGAAGCTTTCTTT. V gene TRBV5-1 combines with J gene TRBJ1-1; 7 bases match TRBD1. V lost 4 bases to trimming and J lost 0 bases; unmatched junction nucleotides: 3. There are 14 residues in the CDR3. Looked up from germline, CDR1 is SGHRS and CDR2 is YFSETQ.